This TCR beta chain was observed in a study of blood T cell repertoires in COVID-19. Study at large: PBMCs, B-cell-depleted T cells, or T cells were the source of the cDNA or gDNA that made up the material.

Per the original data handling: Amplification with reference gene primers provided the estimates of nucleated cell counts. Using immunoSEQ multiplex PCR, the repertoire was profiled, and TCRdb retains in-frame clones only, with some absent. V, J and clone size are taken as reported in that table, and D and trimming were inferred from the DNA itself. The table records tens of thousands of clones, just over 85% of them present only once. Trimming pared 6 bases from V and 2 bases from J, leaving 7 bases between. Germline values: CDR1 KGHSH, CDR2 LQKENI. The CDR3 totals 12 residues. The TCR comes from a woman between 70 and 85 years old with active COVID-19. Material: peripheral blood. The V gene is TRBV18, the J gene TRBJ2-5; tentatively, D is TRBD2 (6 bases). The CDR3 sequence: CASSRGQETQYF. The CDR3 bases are TGTGCCAGCTCCCGGGGGCAAGAGACCCAGTACTTC.